The present entry profiles one T cell receptor beta chain with its context. These data belong to a study of CD8 T cells in Susac syndrome. Looked up from germline, CDR1 is LGHDT and CDR2 is YNNKEL (reference sequence). Trimming left V 2 bases short and J 3 bases short, with 22 bases between. The CDR3 spans 18 residues. Random hexamers were used to reverse transcribe an amount of about 0.5 to 1 ug RNA. TCRdb called the immunoSEQ multiplex PCR reads again in MiXCR, with one record for every CDR3 protein. The profile covers just over 150,000 distinct CDR3 sequences, with nearly 97% appearing a single time and 0.14% to 0.15% taken by the ten largest. Sequencing targeted TCR beta in T cells from blood (CD8+ and CD4+).

Sequenced sample: CD8+ T cells from PBMCs. The sequence was collected from a human donor with multiple sclerosis. V gene TRBV3-1 combines with J gene TRBJ2-5, with D tentatively TRBD1 or TRBD2 (5 bases each). DNA for the CDR3: TGTGCCAGCAGCCAAAAATCCATTCCCAGGGTGGGGGAAGAGACCCAGTACTTC. This gives the protein CASSQKSIPRVGEETQYF.